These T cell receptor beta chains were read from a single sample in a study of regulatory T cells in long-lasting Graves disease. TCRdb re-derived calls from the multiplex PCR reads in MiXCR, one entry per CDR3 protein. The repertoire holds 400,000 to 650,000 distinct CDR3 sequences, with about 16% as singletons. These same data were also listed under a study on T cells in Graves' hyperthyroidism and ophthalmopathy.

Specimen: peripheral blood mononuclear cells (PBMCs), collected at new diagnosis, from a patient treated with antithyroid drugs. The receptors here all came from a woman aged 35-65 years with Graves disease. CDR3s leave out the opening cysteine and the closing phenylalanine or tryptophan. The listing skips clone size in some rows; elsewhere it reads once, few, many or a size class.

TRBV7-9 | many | ASSSGMVITEAF
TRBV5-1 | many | ASSQWGEQYNEQF
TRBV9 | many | ASSPSGMNTEAF
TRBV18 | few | ASSPPPGYETQY
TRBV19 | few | ASSLQRYGYT
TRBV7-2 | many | ASSLDGGGAGNEQF
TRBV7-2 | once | ASSSTSGSTETQY
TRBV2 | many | ASSVGQGVFYEQY
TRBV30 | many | AWSVLRGRQPQH
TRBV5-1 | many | ASAFGEGWGIMNTEAF
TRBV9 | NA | ASSVGAGDIGYGYT
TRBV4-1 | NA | ASSQEAAGGRLTQY
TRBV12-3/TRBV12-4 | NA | ASSPSSGRAREQY
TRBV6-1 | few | ASSESSLNTEAF
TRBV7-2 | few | ASTLQGAPGAGELF
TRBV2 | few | AGRWDAGEKLF
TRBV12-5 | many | ASGWWVSEAIGEKLF
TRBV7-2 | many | ASSLGGLAETTDTQY